This T cell receptor (beta chain) was found in a study of blood T cells in healthy people across ages. Study results and caveats: Since the PBMCs were unsorted, naive and antigen-experienced cells could not be conclusively compared. More naive CD4+ cells and higher diversity were found in long-lived than in aged donors.

The CDR3 is made up of 14 amino acids. Germline loops: CDR1 DFQATT, CDR2 SNEGSKA (reference sequence). As concerns this clonotype: No antigen is known for it.

Primed by a sample-barcoded 5' primer and a J-beta primer mix, a second PCR proceeded for about 7 to 12 cycles. MiXCR was run by TCRdb on the 5' RACE reads, yielding one entry per CDR3 protein. This sample has 1,100,000 or so distinct CDR3 sequences, with around 45% found just once. Input material: blood. This clonotype was sampled from an older woman in good health. The V gene is TRBV20-1, the J gene TRBJ2-4, with D perhaps matching TRBD1 or TRBD2 (6 bases each). The J call could be wrong; TRBJ2-7 is a better fit for the DNA end. The CDR3 spells CSARPGAETLEQYF. The CDR3 region has the DNA TGCAGTGCTAGACCGGGGGCGGAGACCCTCGAGCAGTACTTC.